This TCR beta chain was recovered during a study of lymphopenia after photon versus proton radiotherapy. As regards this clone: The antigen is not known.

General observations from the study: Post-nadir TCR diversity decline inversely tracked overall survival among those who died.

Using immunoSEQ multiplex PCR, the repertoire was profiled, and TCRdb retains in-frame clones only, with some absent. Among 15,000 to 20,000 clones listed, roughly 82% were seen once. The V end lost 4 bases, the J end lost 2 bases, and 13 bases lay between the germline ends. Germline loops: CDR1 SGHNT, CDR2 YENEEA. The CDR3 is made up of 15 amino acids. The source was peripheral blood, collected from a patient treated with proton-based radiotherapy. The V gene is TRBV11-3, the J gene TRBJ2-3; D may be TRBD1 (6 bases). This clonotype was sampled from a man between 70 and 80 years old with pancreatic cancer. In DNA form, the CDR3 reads TGTGCCAGCAGCTCATGGACAGAGTCCACAGATACGCAGTATTTT. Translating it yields CASSSWTESTDTQYF.